This TCR beta chain comes out of a study of blood T cells in healthy people across ages. A second about 6 to 11 cycle PCR used barcoded and J-beta primers. From the 5' RACE reads, TCRdb called clonotypes with MiXCR, one entry per CDR3 protein. The sample has more than 700,000 distinct CDR3 sequences; about 42% are singletons. V lost 0 bases and J lost 3; bases outside the gene matches: 3. The CDR3 extends over 17 amino acids. Germline V gives CDR1 SGDLS, CDR2 YYNGEE. Individuals who donated were healthy Caucasians from Russia aged roughly 6 to 95. This rearrangement joins TRBV9 to TRBJ2-3; TRBD2 matches at 14 bases. The sequenced sample was blood. The TCR sequence derives from a man of 80 years or more in good health. The DNA of the CDR3 is TGTGCCAGCAGCGTAGCGGGGACTAGCGGGAGTACAGATACGCAGTATTTT. This codes for CASSVAGTSGSTDTQYF.